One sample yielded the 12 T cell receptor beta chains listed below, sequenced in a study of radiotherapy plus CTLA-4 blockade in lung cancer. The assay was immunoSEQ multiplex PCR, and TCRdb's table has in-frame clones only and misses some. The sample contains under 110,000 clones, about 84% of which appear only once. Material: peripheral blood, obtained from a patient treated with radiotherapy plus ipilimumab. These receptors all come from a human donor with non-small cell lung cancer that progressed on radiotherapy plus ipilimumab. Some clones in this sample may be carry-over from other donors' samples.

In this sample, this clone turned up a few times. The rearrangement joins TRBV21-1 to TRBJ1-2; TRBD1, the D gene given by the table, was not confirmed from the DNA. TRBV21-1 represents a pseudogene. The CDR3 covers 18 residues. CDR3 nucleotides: TGTGCCAGCAGCAAAGCGACTACAGGGGCGAGGGCTAACTATGGCTACACCTTC. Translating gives CASSKATTGARANYGYTF.

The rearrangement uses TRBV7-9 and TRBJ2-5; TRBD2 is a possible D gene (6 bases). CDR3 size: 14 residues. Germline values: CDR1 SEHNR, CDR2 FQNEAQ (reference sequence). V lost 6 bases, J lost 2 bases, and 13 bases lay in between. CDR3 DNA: TGTGCCAGCAGAGAGGCGGGGAGGCAAGAGACCCAGTACTTC. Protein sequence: CASREAGRQETQYF.

In DNA, the CDR3 is TGTGCCAGCAGGCAGGGACGGCGGCACACTGAAGCTTTCTTT. As protein: CASRQGRRHTEAFF. The chain joins TRBV28 to TRBJ1-1; TRBD1 might be the D (5 bases). The CDR3 is made up of 14 amino acids. V lost 6 bases and J 3 bases, leaving 14 bases between the germline ends. CDR1 is MDHEN, CDR2 SYDVKM, per germline.

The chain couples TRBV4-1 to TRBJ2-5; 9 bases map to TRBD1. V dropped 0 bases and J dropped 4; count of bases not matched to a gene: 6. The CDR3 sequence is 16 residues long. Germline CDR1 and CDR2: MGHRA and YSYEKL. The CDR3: CASSQDFSGQGETQYF. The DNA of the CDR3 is TGCGCCAGCAGCCAAGATTTTTCGGGACAGGGAGAGACCCAGTACTTC.

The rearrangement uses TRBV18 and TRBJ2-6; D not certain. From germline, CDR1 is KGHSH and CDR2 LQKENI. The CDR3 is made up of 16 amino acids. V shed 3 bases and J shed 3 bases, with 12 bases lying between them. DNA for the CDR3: TGTGCCAGCTCACCCGAGTTAATTGGTGGGGCCAACGTCCTGACTTTC. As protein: CASSPELIGGANVLTF.

The CDR3 sequence is CASSETGQTNQPQHF. The CDR3 coding sequence is TGTGCCAGCTCCGAAACCGGACAGACCAATCAGCCCCAGCATTTT. This chain links TRBV18 with TRBJ1-5; D perhaps matches TRBD1 (6 bases). The germline V gene encodes CDR1 KGHSH and CDR2 LQKENI. The CDR3 sequence is 15 residues long. Trimming took off 6 bases at V and 3 bases at J, with 15 bases between the two ends.

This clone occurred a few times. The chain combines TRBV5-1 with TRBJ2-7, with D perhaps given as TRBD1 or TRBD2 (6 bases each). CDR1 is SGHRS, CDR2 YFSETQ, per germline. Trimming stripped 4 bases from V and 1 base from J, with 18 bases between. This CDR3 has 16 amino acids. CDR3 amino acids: CASSPAGGRPSYEQYF. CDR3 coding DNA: TGCGCCAGCAGCCCAGCTGGGGGGCGACCGTCCTACGAGCAGTACTTC.

The CDR3 loop is CASSELGGHIFNEQFF. As DNA, the CDR3 is TGTGCCAGCAGTGAACTTGGGGGGCATATTTTCAATGAGCAGTTCTTC. The chain couples TRBV25-1 to TRBJ2-1; D possibly matches TRBD1 or TRBD2 (6 bases each). The germline gives CDR1 MGHDK, CDR2 SYGVNS. This CDR3 is built from 16 residues. Trimming shortened V by 2 bases and J by 6 bases, and 17 bases separated the two germline ends.

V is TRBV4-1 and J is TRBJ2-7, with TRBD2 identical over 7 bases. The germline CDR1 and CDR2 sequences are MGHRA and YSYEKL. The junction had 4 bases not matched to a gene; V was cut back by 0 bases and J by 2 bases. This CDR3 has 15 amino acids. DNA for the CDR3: TGCGCCAGCAGCCAAGATGGCGGGGGTACCTACGAGCAGTACTTC. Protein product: CASSQDGGGTYEQYF.

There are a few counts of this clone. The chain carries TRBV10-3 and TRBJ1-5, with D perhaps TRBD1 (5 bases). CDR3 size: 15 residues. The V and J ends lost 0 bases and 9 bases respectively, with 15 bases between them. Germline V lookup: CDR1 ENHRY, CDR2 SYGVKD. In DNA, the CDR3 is TGTGCCATCAGTGAGTCTATGGGGCCCGGGCGGCCCCAGCATTTT. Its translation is CAISESMGPGRPQHF.

The CDR3 loop is CASRTSGGAWNEQFF. CDR3 DNA: TGTGCCAGCAGAACTAGCGGGGGGGCATGGAATGAGCAGTTCTTC. The J gene is TRBJ2-1, the V gene TRBV2; 13 bases fit TRBD2. Losses at the gene ends were 6 bases for V and 7 bases for J; bases not matched to a gene: 6. Per germline, CDR1 SNHLY and CDR2 FYNNEI. The CDR3 spans 15 residues.

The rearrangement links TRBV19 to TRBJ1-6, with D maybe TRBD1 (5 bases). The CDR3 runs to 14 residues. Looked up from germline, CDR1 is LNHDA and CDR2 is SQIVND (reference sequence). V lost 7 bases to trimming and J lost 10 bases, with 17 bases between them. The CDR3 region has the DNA TGTGCCAGTAAGGAGGACACATCAGTATCACCCCTCCACTTT. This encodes CASKEDTSVSPLHF.